This TCR beta chain was found in a study of shared clonotypes between healthy human individuals. Across the whole study: For every donor, three CD4 naive, three CD4 memory, two CD8 naive and one CD8 memory plates were used.

The CD8 memory sample joined CD45RO+ cells and CCR7-negative CD45RA+ cells. Unmatched junction bases numbered 11, after V lost 7 bases and J lost 2 bases. Germline CDR1 is LNHDA and CDR2 is SQIVND (reference sequence). CDR3 length: 16 residues. The assay was immunoSEQ multiplex PCR, and TCRdb's table has in-frame clones only and misses some. The table lists some 100,000 clones, roughly two thirds of them singletons. This clone rates as large (0.1 to 1%). The sequencing input was memory CD8+ T cells sorted from blood. The subset is: CD45RO+ cells pooled with CCR7-negative TemRA cells. The rearrangement uses TRBV19 and TRBJ1-1; 9 bases map to TRBD1. The TCR was taken from a woman under 40 in good health. CDR3 amino acids: CASTLSTGGENTEAFF. CDR3 in DNA: TGTGCCAGTACTCTATCGACAGGGGGGGAAAACACTGAAGCTTTCTTT.